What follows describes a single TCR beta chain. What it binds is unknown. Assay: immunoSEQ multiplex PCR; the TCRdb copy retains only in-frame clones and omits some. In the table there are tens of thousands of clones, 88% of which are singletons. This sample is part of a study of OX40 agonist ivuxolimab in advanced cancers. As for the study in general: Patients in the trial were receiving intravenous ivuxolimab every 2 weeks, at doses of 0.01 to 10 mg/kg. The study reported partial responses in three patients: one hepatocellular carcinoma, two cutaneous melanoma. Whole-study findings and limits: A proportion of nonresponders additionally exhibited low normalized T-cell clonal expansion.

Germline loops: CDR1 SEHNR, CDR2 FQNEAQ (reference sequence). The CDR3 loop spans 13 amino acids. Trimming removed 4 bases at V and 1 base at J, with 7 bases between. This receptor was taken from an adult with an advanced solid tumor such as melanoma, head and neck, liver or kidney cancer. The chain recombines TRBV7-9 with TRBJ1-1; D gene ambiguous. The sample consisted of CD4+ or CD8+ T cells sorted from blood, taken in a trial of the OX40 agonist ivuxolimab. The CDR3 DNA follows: TGTGCCAGCAGCTCACACCCGAACACTGAAGCTTTCTTT. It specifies CASSSHPNTEAFF.